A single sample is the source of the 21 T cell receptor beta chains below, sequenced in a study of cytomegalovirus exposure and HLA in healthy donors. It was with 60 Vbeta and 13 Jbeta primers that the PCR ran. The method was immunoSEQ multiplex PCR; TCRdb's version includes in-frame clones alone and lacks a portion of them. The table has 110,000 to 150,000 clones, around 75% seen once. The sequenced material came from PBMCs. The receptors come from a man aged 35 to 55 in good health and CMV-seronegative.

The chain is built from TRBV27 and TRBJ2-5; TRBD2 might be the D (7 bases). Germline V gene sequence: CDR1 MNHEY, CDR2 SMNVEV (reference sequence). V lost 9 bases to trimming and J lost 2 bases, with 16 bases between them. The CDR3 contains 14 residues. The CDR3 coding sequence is TGTGCCAGTCGTCCGGGGGGCCTACAAGAGACCCAGTACTTC. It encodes CASRPGGLQETQYF.

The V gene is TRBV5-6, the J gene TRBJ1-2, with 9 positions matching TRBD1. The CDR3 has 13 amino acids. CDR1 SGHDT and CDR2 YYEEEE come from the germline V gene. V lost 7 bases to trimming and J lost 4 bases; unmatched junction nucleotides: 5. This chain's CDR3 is CASRDRVFYGYTF. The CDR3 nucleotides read TGTGCCAGCCGGGACAGGGTATTCTATGGCTACACCTTC.

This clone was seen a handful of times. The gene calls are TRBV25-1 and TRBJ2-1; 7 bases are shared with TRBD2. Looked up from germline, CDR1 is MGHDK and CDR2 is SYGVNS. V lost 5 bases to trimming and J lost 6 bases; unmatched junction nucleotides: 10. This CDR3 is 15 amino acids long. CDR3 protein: CASSPPSGWRNEQFF. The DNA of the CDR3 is TGTGCCAGCAGTCCTCCTAGCGGTTGGCGCAATGAGCAGTTCTTC.

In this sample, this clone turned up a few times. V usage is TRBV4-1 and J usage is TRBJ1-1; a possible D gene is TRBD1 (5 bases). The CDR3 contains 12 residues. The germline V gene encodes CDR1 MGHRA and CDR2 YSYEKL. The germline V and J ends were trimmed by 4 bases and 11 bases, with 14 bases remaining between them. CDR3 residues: CASSPLAGIAFF. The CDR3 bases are TGCGCCAGCAGCCCCCTCGCAGGGATTGCTTTCTTT.

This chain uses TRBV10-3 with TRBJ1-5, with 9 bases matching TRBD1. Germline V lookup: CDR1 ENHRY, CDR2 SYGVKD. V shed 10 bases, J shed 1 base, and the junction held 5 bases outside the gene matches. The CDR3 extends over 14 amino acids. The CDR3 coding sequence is TGTGCCACCACAGGGGGCCCGAGCAATCAGCCCCAGCATTTT. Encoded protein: CATTGGPSNQPQHF.

CDR3 in DNA: TGTGCCAGCAGCCAAATGGGAATACGAGGGACACCGAACACTGAAGCTTTCTTT. This translates into CASSQMGIRGTPNTEAFF. The chain couples TRBV4-2 to TRBJ1-1; weak D call: TRBD1 (6 bases). Germline V CDR1 and CDR2: LGHNA, YNFKEQ. This CDR3 has 18 residues. The ends were cut back, 2 bases at V and 1 base at J, with 20 bases in the middle.

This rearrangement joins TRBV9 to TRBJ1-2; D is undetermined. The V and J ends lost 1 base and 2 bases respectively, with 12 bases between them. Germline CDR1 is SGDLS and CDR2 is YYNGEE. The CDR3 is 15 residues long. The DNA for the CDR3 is TGTGCCAGCAGCGTAACGCCAGGCGAAAACTATGGCTACACCTTC. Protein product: CASSVTPGENYGYTF.

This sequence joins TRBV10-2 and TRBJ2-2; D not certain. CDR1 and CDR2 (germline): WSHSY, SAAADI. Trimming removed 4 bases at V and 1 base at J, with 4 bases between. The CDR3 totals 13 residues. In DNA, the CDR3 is TGCGCCAGCAGTGCACAGAACACCGGGGAGCTGTTTTTT. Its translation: CASSAQNTGELFF.

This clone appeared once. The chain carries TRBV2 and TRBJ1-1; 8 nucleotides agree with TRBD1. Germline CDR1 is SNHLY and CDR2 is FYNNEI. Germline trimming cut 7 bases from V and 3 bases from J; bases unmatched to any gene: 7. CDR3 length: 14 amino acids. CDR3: CASMDRAMDTEAFF. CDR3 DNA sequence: TGTGCCAGCATGGACAGGGCTATGGACACTGAAGCTTTCTTT.

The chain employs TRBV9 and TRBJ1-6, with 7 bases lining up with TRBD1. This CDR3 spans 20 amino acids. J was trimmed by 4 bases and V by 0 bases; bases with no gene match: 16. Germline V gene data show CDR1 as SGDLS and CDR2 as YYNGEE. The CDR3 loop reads CASSVDPWGAGTAYNSPLHF. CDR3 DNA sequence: TGTGCCAGCAGCGTAGATCCGTGGGGGGCCGGGACAGCTTATAATTCACCCCTCCACTTT.

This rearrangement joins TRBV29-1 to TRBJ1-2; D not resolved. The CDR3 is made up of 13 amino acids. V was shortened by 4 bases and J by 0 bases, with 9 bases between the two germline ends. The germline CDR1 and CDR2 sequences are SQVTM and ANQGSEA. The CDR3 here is CSVAPPSNYGYTF. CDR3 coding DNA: TGCAGCGTTGCCCCCCCGTCTAACTATGGCTACACCTTC.

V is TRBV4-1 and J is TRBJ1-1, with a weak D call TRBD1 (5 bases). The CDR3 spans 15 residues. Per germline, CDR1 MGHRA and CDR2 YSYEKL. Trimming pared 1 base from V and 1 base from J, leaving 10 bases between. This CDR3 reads CASSQGPGGNTEAFF. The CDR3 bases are TGCGCCAGCAGCCAAGGCCCGGGGGGGAACACTGAAGCTTTCTTT.

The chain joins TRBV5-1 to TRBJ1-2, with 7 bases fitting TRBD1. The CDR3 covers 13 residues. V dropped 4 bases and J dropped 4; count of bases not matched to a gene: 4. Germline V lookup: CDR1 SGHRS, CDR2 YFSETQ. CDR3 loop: CASSQEGAYGYTF. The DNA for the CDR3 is TGCGCCAGCAGCCAAGAGGGGGCCTATGGCTACACCTTC.

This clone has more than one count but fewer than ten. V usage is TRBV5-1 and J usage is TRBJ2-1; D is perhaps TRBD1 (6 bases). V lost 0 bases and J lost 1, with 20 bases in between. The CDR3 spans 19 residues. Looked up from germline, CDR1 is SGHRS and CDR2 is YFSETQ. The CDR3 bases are TGCGCCAGCAGCTTGGGGCGAAAAGTTGACAGGTATTCCTACAATGAGCAGTTCTTC. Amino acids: CASSLGRKVDRYSYNEQFF.

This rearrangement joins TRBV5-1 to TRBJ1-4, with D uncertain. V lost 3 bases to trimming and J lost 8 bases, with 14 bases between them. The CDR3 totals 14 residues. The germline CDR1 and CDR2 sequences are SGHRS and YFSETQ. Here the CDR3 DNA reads TGCGCCAGCAGCTATGGGGTAGGAGGAGAAAAACTGTTTTTT. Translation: CASSYGVGGEKLFF.

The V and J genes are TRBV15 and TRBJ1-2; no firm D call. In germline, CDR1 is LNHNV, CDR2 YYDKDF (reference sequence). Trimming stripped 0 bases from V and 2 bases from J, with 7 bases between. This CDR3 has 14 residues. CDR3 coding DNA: TGTGCCACCAGCAGAGACGGCGGAAACTATGGCTACACCTTC. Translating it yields CATSRDGGNYGYTF.

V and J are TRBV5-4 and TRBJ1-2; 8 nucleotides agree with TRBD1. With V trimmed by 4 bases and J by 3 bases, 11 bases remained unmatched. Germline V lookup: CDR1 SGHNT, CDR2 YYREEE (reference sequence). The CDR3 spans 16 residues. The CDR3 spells CASSPAPRGRDYGYTF. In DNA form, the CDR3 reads TGTGCCAGCAGCCCCGCCCCCAGGGGGCGCGACTATGGCTACACCTTC.

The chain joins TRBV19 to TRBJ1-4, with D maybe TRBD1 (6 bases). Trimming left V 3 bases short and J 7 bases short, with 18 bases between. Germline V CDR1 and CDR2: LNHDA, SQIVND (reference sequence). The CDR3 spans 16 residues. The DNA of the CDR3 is TGTGCCAGTAGTATCACTCCGGGACACTCATTTGAAAAACTGTTTTTT. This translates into CASSITPGHSFEKLFF.

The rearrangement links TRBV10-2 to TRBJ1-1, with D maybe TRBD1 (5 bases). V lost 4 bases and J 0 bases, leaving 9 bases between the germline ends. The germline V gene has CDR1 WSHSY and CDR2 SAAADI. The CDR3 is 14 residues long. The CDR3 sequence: CASSGGQMNTEAFF. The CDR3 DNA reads TGCGCCAGCAGTGGCGGACAAATGAACACTGAAGCTTTCTTT.

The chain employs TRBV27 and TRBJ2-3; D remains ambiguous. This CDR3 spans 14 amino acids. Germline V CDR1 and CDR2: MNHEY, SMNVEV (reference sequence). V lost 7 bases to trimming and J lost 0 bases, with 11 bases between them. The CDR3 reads CASTRDYSTDTQYF. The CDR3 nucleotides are TGTGCCAGCACTCGAGATTATAGCACAGATACGCAGTATTTT.

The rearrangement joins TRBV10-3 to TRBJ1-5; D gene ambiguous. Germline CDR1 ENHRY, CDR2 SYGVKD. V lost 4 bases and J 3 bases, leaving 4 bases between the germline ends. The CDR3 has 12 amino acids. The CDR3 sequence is CAISANNQPQHF. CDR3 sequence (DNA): TGTGCCATCAGTGCAAACAATCAGCCCCAGCATTTT.